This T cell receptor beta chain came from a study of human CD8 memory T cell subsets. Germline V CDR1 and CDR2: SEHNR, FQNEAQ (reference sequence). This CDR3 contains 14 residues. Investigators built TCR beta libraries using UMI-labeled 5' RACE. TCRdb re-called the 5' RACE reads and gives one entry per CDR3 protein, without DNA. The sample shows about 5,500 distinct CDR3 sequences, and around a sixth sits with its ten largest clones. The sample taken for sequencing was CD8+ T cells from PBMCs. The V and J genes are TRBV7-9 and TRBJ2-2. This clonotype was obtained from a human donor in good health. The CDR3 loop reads CASISAANTGELFF.